These 2 T cell receptor beta chains were all obtained from the same sample, sequenced in a study of cytomegalovirus exposure and HLA in healthy donors. The PCR made use of 60 Vbeta and 13 Jbeta primers. TCRdb's copy holds only in-frame clones and misses some; the assay was immunoSEQ multiplex PCR. Of roughly 120,000 clones listed, 76% are singletons. Sequenced sample: PBMCs. These receptors originate from a man in his fifties or sixties in good health and CMV-seronegative.

Worth noting for this clone: One end of the junction does not line up with germline, which may come from a read error. This chain joins TRBV7-9 and TRBJ2-7; possible D gene TRBD2, 7 bases. CDR1 is SEHNR and CDR2 is FQNEAQ in the germline V gene (reference sequence). This CDR3 has 16 residues. In DNA, the CDR3 is TGTTCCAGCAGCTTACTGAGGGGGGGGAGCTCCTACGAGCAGTACTTC. This sequence encodes CSSSLLRGGSSYEQYF.

This chain joins TRBV28 and TRBJ2-3; a possible D gene is TRBD2 (6 bases). V lost 3 bases and J 0 bases, leaving 7 bases between the germline ends. The CDR3 loop spans 14 amino acids. Germline V gene data show CDR1 as MDHEN and CDR2 as SYDVKM. CDR3 nucleotide sequence: TGTGCCAGCAGTTTCGGGACTAGCACAGATACGCAGTATTTT. This encodes CASSFGTSTDTQYF.